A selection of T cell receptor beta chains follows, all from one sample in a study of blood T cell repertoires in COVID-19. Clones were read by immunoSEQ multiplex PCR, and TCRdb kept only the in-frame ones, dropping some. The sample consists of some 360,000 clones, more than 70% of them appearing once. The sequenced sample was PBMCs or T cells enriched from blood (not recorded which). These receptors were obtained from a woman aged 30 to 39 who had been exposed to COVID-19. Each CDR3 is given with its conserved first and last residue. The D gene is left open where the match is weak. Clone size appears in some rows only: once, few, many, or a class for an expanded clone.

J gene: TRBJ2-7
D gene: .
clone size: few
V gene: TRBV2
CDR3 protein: CASMETGSSYEQYF
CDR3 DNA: TGTGCCAGCATGGAGACGGGGAGCTCCTACGAGCAGTACTTC

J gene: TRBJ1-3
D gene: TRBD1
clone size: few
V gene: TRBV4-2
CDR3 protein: CASSQEIRTGGNTIYF
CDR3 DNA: TGTGCCAGCAGCCAAGAAATTCGGACAGGTGGAAACACCATATATTTT

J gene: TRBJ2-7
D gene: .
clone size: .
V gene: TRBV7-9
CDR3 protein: CASVQGYEQYF
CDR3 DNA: TGTGCCTCGGTGCAGGGATACGAGCAGTACTTC

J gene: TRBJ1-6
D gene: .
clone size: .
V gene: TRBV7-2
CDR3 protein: CASSFSVRYYNSPLHF
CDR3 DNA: TGTGCCAGCAGCTTCTCTGTCCGGTACTATAATTCACCCCTCCACTTT

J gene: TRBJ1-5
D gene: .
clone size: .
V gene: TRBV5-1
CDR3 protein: CASSLEGGNQHF
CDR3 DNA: TGCGCCAGCAGCTTGGAGGGGGGGAACCAGCATTTT

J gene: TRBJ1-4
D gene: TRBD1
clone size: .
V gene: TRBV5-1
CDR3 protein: CASSVDRGSEKLFF
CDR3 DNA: TGCGCCAGCAGCGTCGACAGGGGTTCTGAAAAACTGTTTTTT

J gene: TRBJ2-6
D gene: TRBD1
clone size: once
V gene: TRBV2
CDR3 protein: CASRDRLSSGANVLTF
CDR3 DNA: TGTGCCAGTAGGGACAGGTTATCGTCTGGGGCCAACGTCCTGACTTTC

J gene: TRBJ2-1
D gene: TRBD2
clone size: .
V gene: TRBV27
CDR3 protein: CASSFFGLAKDEQFF
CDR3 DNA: TGTGCCAGCAGTTTCTTTGGACTAGCGAAGGATGAGCAGTTCTTC

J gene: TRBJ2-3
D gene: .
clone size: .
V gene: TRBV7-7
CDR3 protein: CASSLGPDSTDTQYF
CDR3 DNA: TGTGCTAGCAGCTTAGGCCCAGACAGTACAGATACGCAGTATTTT

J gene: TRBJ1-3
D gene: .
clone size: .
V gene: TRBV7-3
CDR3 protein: CASSKGQGNTIYF
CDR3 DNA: TGTGCCAGCAGCAAGGGACAAGGAAACACCATATATTTT

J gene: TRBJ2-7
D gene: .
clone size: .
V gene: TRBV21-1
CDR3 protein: CASRGTPTYEQYF
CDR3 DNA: TGTGCCAGTCGAGGGACACCTACCTACGAGCAGTACTTC

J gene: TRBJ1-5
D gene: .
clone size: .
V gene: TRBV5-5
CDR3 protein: CASSLTVPNQPQHF
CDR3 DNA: TGTGCCAGCAGCTTGACGGTGCCGAATCAGCCCCAGCATTTT

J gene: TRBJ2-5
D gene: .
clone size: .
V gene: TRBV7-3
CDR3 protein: CASSLTLGAQETQYF
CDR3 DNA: TGTGCCAGCAGCTTAACGTTGGGGGCCCAAGAGACCCAGTACTTC

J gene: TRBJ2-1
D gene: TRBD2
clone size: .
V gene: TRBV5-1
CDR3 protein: CASSPGLGLANEQFF
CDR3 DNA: TGCGCCAGCAGCCCCGGGCTCGGACTAGCCAATGAGCAGTTCTTC

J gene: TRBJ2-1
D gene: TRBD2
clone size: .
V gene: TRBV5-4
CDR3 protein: CASSLGGLDNEQFF
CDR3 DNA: TGTGCCAGCAGCTTGGGGGGACTAGATAATGAGCAGTTCTTC

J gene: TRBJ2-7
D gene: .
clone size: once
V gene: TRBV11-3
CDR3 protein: CASTPQGRGRYEQYF
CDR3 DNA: TGTGCCAGCACCCCGCAGGGCAGGGGCCGTTACGAGCAGTACTTC

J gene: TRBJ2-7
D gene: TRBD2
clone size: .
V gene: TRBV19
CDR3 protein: CASSINKGRGTYEQYF
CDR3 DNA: TGTGCCAGTAGTATCAATAAGGGGAGGGGCACCTACGAGCAGTACTTC

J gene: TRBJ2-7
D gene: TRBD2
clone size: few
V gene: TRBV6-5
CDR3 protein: CASSYGSGGSGYEQYF
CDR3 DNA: TGTGCCAGCAGTTACGGTTCGGGGGGGTCGGGGTACGAGCAGTACTTC

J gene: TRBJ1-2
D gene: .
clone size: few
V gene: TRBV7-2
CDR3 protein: CAGPGDTGYRDGYTF
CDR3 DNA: TGTGCCGGTCCTGGGGACACAGGGTATCGGGATGGCTACACCTTC

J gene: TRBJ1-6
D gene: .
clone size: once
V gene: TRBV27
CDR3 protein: CASRKTGGSPLHF
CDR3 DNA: TGTGCCAGCAGGAAGACGGGGGGGTCACCCCTCCACTTT

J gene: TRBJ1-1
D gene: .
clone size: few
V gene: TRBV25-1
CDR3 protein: CASTEDYTEAFF
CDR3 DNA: TGTGCCAGCACTGAGGACTACACTGAAGCTTTCTTT

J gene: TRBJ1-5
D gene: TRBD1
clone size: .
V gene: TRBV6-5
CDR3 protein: CATGQVANQPQHF
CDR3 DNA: TGTGCCACAGGACAGGTAGCAAATCAGCCCCAGCATTTT

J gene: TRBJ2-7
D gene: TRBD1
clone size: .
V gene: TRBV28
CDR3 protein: CASSPPFLGQGSYEQYF
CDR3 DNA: TGTGCCAGCAGTCCTCCCTTTTTGGGACAGGGGTCCTACGAGCAGTACTTC

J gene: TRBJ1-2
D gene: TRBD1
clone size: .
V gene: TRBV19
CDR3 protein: CASSTPGQGNNGYTF
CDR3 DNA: TGTGCCAGTAGTACCCCGGGACAGGGGAATAATGGCTACACCTTC

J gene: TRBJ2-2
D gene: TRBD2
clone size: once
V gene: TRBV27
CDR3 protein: CASSRLAGVSNTGELFF
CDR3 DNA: TGTGCCAGCAGTAGACTAGCGGGAGTTTCGAACACCGGGGAGCTGTTTTTT

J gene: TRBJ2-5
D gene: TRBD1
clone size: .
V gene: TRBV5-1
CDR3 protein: CASSFPDRKETQYF
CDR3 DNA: TGCGCCAGCAGCTTCCCGGACAGGAAAGAGACCCAGTACTTC

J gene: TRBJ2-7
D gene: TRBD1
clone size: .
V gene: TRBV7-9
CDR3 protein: CASSTPGQGNYEQYF
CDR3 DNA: TGTGCCAGCAGCACCCCGGGACAGGGGAACTACGAGCAGTACTTC

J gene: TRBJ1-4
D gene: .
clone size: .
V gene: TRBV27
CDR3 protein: CASNQHGMREKLFF
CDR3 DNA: TGTGCCAGCAACCAACACGGGATGCGAGAAAAACTGTTTTTT

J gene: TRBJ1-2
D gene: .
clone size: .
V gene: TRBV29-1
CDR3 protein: CSVAREGGGYTF
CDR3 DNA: TGCAGCGTTGCTAGGGAGGGCGGTGGCTACACCTTC

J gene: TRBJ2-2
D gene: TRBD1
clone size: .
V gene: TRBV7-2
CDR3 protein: CASRLMTGGAGELFF
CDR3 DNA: TGTGCCAGCAGATTAATGACAGGGGGAGCCGGGGAGCTGTTTTTT

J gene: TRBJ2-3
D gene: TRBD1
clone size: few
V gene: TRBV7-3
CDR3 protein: CASSFHRTGIGTDTQYF
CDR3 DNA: TGTGCCAGCAGCTTCCACAGGACAGGGATCGGCACAGATACGCAGTATTTT

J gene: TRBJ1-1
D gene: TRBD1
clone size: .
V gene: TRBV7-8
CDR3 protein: CASSSGQRNTEAFF
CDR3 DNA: TGTGCCAGCAGCTCGGGACAGAGAAACACTGAAGCTTTCTTT

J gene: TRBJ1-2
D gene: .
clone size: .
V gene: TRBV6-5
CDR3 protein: CASSYSTGIVLSYTF
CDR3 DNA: TGTGCCAGCAGTTACTCAACAGGGATCGTCCTGAGCTACACCTTC

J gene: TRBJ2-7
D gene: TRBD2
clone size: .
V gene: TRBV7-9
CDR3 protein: CASTRPGLGFEQYF
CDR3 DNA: TGTGCCAGCACCAGACCGGGACTAGGGTTCGAGCAGTACTTC

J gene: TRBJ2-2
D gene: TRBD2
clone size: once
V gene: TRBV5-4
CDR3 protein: CASKGLAGPGELFF
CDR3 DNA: TGTGCCAGCAAGGGACTAGCAGGGCCCGGGGAGCTGTTTTTT

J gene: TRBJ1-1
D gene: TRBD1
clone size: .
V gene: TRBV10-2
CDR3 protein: CASGQANTEAFF
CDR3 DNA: TGCGCCAGCGGACAGGCGAACACTGAAGCTTTCTTT

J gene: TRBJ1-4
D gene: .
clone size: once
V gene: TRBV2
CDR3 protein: CASSDFWQGNEKLFF
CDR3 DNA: TGTGCCAGCAGTGATTTTTGGCAGGGGAATGAAAAACTGTTTTTT

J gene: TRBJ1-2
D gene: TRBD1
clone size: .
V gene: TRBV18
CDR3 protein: CASSLMDRVPSDYTF
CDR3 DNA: TGTGCCAGCTCATTAATGGACAGGGTCCCTTCTGACTACACCTTC

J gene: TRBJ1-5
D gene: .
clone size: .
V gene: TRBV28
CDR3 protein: CASSFMTGNQPQHF
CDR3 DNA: TGTGCCAGCAGTTTTATGACGGGGAATCAGCCCCAGCATTTT

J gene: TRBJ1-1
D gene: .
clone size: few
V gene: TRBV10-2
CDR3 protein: CASSLLAFNTEAFF
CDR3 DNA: TGCGCCAGCAGTCTTTTAGCGTTCAACACTGAAGCTTTCTTT

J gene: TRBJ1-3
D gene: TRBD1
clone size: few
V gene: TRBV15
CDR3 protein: CATSRKTGANTIYF
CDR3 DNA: TGTGCCACCAGCAGGAAGACAGGGGCAAACACCATATATTTT

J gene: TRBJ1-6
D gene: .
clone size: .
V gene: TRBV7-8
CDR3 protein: CASSLIGGTLHF
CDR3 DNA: TGTGCCAGCAGCTTAATTGGGGGGACCCTCCACTTT

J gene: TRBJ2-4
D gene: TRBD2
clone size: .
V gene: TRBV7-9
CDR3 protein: CASSSLAGVVKNIQYF
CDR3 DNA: TGTGCCAGCAGCTCTCTAGCGGGAGTGGTCAAAAACATTCAGTACTTC

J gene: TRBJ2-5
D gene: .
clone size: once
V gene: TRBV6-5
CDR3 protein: CASSHDRPFQETQYF
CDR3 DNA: TGTGCCAGCAGCCACGACAGGCCCTTCCAAGAGACCCAGTACTTC

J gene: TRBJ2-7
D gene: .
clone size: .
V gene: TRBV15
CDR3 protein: CATSPLGGWSEQYF
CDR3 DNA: TGTGCCACCAGCCCCCTAGGAGGATGGAGCGAGCAGTACTTC

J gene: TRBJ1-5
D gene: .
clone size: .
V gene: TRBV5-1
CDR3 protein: CASSLAPGAVQPQHF
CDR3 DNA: TGCGCCAGCAGCTTGGCCCCAGGGGCCGTTCAGCCCCAGCATTTT

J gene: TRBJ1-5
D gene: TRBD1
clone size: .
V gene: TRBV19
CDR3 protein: CASGGQGLNQPQHF
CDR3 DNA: TGTGCCAGTGGGGGACAGGGGCTCAATCAGCCCCAGCATTTT

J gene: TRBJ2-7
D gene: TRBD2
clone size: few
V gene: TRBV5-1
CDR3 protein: CASSLAPGGPTSYEQYF
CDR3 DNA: TGCGCCAGCAGCTTGGCGCCGGGAGGGCCGACTTCCTACGAGCAGTACTTC

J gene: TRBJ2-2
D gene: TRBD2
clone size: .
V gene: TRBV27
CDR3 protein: CASNLAGPNTGELFF
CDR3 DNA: TGTGCCAGCAACCTAGCGGGACCGAACACCGGGGAGCTGTTTTTT

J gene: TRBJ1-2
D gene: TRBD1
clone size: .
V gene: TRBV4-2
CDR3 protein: CASSQETGGPSYGYTF
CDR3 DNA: TGTGCCAGCAGCCAAGAGACAGGGGGGCCGTCCTATGGCTACACCTTC

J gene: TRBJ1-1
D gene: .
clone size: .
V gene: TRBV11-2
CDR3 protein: CASSLIRTGVEAFF
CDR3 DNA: TGTGCCAGCAGCCTCATAAGGACGGGGGTTGAAGCTTTCTTT

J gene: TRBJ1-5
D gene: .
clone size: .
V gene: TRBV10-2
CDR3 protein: CASRSSNSNQPQHF
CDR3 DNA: TGCGCCAGCAGGTCATCTAATAGCAATCAGCCCCAGCATTTT

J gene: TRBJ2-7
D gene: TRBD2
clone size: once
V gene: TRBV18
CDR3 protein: CASSPPGLAGGEQYF
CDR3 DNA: TGTGCCAGCTCACCGCCGGGACTAGCGGGAGGCGAGCAGTACTTC

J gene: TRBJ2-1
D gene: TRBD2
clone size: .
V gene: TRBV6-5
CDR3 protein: CASSRTSGTYNEQFF
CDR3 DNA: TGTGCCAGCAGTCGGACTAGCGGAACCTACAATGAGCAGTTCTTC

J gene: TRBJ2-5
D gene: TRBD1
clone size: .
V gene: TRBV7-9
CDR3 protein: CASSSRGPETQYF
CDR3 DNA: TGTGCCAGCAGTTCCAGGGGGCCCGAGACCCAGTACTTC

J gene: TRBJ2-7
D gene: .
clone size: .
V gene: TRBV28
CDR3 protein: CATVWAGGSYEQYF
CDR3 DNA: TGTGCCACCGTTTGGGCAGGGGGGTCCTACGAGCAGTACTTC

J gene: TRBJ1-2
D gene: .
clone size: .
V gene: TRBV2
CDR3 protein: CASSEGAGVNYGYTF
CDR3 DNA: TGTGCCAGCAGTGAAGGGGCAGGGGTTAACTATGGCTACACCTTC

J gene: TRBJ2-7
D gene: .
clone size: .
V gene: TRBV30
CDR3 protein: CAWSALSYEQYF
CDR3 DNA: TGTGCCTGGAGCGCACTCTCCTACGAGCAGTACTTC

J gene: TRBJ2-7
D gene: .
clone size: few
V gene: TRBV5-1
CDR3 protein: CASSLVPQVDYEQYF
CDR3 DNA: TGCGCCAGCAGCTTGGTCCCACAGGTCGACTACGAGCAGTACTTC